This is a list of T cell receptor beta chains from one sample in a study of blood T cell repertoires in COVID-19. This table comes from immunoSEQ multiplex PCR, and its TCRdb copy is limited to in-frame clones, with some not included. The table has tens of thousands of clones, around three quarters seen once. Source material: peripheral blood. The receptor set was obtained from a woman older than 75 with active or convalescent COVID-19. Both conserved end residues are part of each CDR3.

j_gene	v_gene	CDR3aa
TRBJ2-7	TRBV12-3/TRBV12-4	CASSLAGGGQYF
TRBJ2-7	TRBV2	CASSISGEQYF
TRBJ2-3	TRBV6-2/TRBV6-3	CASSYSPDTNEDTQYF
TRBJ1-1	TRBV24-1	CATSDRRQGTGSTGAFF
TRBJ2-5	TRBV27	CASSFAGSGETQYF
TRBJ1-5	TRBV6-2/TRBV6-3	CASSQTYEGDQPQHF
TRBJ1-3	TRBV2	CARSRGSRGNTIYF
TRBJ2-3	TRBV7-2	CASSLSGRGEDTQYF
TRBJ2-1	TRBV24-1	CATSDSLRQEANEQFF
TRBJ2-3	TRBV6-4	CASSRTGPAQGPQYF
TRBJ1-2	TRBV20-1	CSASMGSGLGGYTF
TRBJ2-1	TRBV5-1	CASSPAPSSYNEQFF
TRBJ2-2	TRBV2	CASSRSQGAGELFF
TRBJ1-5	TRBV6-6	CAGSNPGLLQPQHF
TRBJ1-4	TRBV7-8	CASSPMTGSGEKLFF
TRBJ1-1	TRBV18	CASSTRTGWDTEAFF
TRBJ2-7	TRBV7-6	CASSLAYTGTGRYEQYF
TRBJ1-2	TRBV12-3/TRBV12-4	CAISPQGIYGYTF
TRBJ2-3	TRBV30	CAWGTGGSTDTQYF
TRBJ2-7	TRBV7-6	CASSPGTSGGTYEQYF
TRBJ1-5	TRBV18	CASSMTGLQYSNQPQHF
TRBJ2-1	TRBV5-6	CASSYTPGQHYNEQFF
TRBJ2-5	TRBV5-1	CASSETSVSQETQYF
TRBJ1-1	TRBV6-6	CASNTGVLTEAFF
TRBJ2-7	TRBV10-2	CASSQHPTYEQYF
TRBJ2-3	TRBV25-1	CASSIPGDTQYF
TRBJ1-3	TRBV7-2	CASSLDSLPSGNTIYF
TRBJ1-1	TRBV5-4	CASSLDSIDTEAFF
TRBJ1-4	TRBV7-8	CASSPGDHGAEATNEKLFF
TRBJ1-5	TRBV6-5	CASAPRGGTNQPQHF
TRBJ2-7	TRBV4-2	CASSPSYPEAVYEQYF
TRBJ2-2	TRBV5-6	CASSPIGGDTGELFF
TRBJ2-1	TRBV4-3	CASSQDFRQGREQFF
TRBJ2-5	TRBV6-5	CASSWSRGETQYF
TRBJ1-4	TRBV11-2	CASSQSTTEKLFF
TRBJ2-5	TRBV3-1/TRBV3-2	CASNPGLGPRETQYF
TRBJ1-6	TRBV5-1	CASSLSAGRVDSPLHF
TRBJ2-7	TRBV19	CASSLQGEVYEQYF
TRBJ1-6	TRBV7-2	CASQAGTYNSPLHF
TRBJ2-7	TRBV7-3	CASSLLAGTYEQYF
TRBJ1-1	TRBV7-8	CASSLRVREEAFF
TRBJ2-7	TRBV27	CASSLTGTGVYEQYF
TRBJ1-1	TRBV5-6	CASSFRGYTEAFF
TRBJ2-7	TRBV7-2	CASSLQSDSSSYEQYF
TRBJ2-5	TRBV12-5	CASGTGQGFEETQYF